This TCR beta chain comes out of a study of response to subunit inactivated influenza vaccine. General study points: The authors suggested that every seasonal influenza vaccination recruits few new T cells.

TCRdb re-called the RT-PCR reads with MiXCR, one entry per CDR3 protein. This sample has about 620,000 distinct CDR3 sequences, with around 11% found just once. About this clonotype itself: What it binds is not known.

The junction had 7 bases not matched to a gene; V was cut back by 2 bases and J by 2 bases. Germline CDR1 and CDR2: DFQATT and SNEGSKA (reference sequence). The CDR3 has 17 amino acids. The chain couples TRBV20-1 to TRBJ2-3; 13 bases map to TRBD2. The TCR originated in a man aged 45 to 65 who received an inactivated influenza vaccine. Sequenced material: PBMCs from blood, taken on the day of vaccination. The CDR3 region is CSARTSGRGAITDTQYF. The CDR3 DNA sequence: TGCAGTGCTAGAACTAGCGGGAGGGGGGCGATCACAGATACGCAGTATTTT.